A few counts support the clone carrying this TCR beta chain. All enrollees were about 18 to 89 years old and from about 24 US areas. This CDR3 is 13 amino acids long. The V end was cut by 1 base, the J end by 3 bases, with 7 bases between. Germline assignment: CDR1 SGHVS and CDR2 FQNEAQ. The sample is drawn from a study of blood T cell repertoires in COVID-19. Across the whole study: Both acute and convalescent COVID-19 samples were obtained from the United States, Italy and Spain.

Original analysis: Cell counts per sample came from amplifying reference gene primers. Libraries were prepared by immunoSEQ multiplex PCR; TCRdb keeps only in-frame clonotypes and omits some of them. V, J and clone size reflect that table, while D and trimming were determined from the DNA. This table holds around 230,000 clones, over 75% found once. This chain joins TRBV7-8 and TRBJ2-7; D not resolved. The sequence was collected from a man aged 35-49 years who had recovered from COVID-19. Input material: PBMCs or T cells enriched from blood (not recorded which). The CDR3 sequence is CASSLGVGYEQYF. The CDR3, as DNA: TGTGCCAGCAGCTTAGGTGTCGGCTACGAGCAGTACTTC.